This TCR beta chain was obtained from a study of CXCR3-negative and CXCR3-positive naive CD8 T cells. The naive CD8+ gate required CD45RO-CCR7+CD27+CD95- phenotype. Researchers prepared the TRB cDNA libraries using 5' RACE with UMI labels. TCRdb re-called the 5' RACE reads and gives one entry per CDR3 protein, without DNA. The clone table shows some 130,000 distinct CDR3 sequences, with the ten largest holding approximately 0.29%. Germline CDR1 SGHRS, CDR2 YFSETQ. CDR3 size: 14 residues. The chain recombines TRBV5-1 with TRBJ2-7; TCRdb's D call of TRBD1 is untestable without DNA. The TCR sequence derives from a human donor in good health. Some clones in this sample may be carry-over from other donors' samples. The sample consisted of naive CXCR3- CD8+ T cells from blood. This sample's subset: CD45RO-CCR7+CD27+CD95- naive CD8+ T cells lacking CXCR3 (TNR3-). The chain's CDR3 is CASSPGQGTIEQYF.